What follows describes a single TCR beta chain. The sample belongs to a study of shared clonotypes between healthy human individuals. The germline gives CDR1 SGHVS, CDR2 FNYEAQ. The CDR3 loop spans 14 amino acids. The V and J ends lost 2 bases and 5 bases respectively, with 13 bases between them. In the naive CD8 group, cells lacked CD45RO and were positively selected for CCR7, so terminally differentiated effector memory CD45RA+ cells were left out. Sequencing was performed with immunoSEQ multiplex PCR; in TCRdb, only in-frame clones are kept and a portion is missing. The repertoire holds about 2.2 million clones, with over 85% as singletons.

This TCR derives from a man between 18 and 29 years old in good health. Some clones in this sample may be carry-over from other donors' samples. The genes are TRBV7-6 and TRBJ2-7; tentative D call: TRBD1 (5 bases). The material sequenced was naive CD8+ T cells from PBMCs. The CDR3 nucleotides are TGTGCCAGCAGCTTAAGAACAGGTGGCAACGAGCAGTACTTC. Its translation is CASSLRTGGNEQYF.